The 21 T cell receptor beta chains below all came from one sample that was sequenced in a study of radiotherapy plus CTLA-4 blockade in lung cancer. Profiling relied on immunoSEQ multiplex PCR, and the TCRdb table lists in-frame clones only, not all of them. This sample yields 40,000 to 45,000 clones, of which about 77% are seen a single time; approximately 9.9% belongs to the top ten. The sequences come from peripheral blood, collected from a patient treated with radiotherapy plus ipilimumab. Receptors were obtained from a human donor with non-small cell lung cancer who had stable disease on radiotherapy plus ipilimumab.

The rearrangement uses TRBV7-3 and TRBJ2-1; unclear D gene. The CDR3 length is 14 residues. Germline CDR1 is SGHTA and CDR2 is FQGTGA. V was cut by 1 base and J by 4 bases, with 8 bases left in between. DNA for the CDR3: TGTGCCAGCAGCTTAAATGGGCAGTACAATGAGCAGTTCTTC. Encoded protein: CASSLNGQYNEQFF.

The V and J genes are TRBV19 and TRBJ1-2, with TRBD1 matching 8 bases. There are 15 residues in the CDR3. The J segment lost 4 bases and the V segment lost 7 bases, leaving 11 bases of the junction unmatched. Germline V gene lookup returns CDR1 LNHDA and CDR2 SQIVND (reference sequence). The CDR3 sequence: CASTARDRWIYGYTF. Written as DNA, the CDR3 is TGTGCCAGTACCGCCCGGGACAGGTGGATCTATGGCTACACCTTC.

This clone was seen a handful of times. The CDR3 protein is CAIHGQGFDGYTF. In DNA form, the CDR3 reads TGTGCCATTCACGGACAGGGTTTCGATGGCTACACCTTC. The chain joins TRBV10-3 to TRBJ1-2; TRBD1 agrees at 8 bases. The CDR3 runs 13 residues. Germline CDR1 ENHRY, CDR2 SYGVKD. V gave up 9 bases and J gave up 6 bases; unmatched junction bases: 9.

This chain uses TRBV11-2 with TRBJ2-3; a weak D match, TRBD2 (6 bases). The CDR3 is 18 amino acids. Trimming pared 4 bases from V and 0 bases from J, leaving 20 bases between. The V gene's germline CDR1 is SGHAT and CDR2 FQNNGV. Here the CDR3 reads CASSSRATAGGSTDTQYF. Here the CDR3 DNA reads TGTGCCAGCAGCTCTAGGGCTACCGCCGGAGGGAGCACAGATACGCAGTATTTT.

This clone has only a few counts. The chain joins TRBV19 to TRBJ1-2; 9 nucleotides line up with TRBD1. V gave up 7 bases and J gave up 0 bases; unmatched junction bases: 6. The CDR3 runs 15 residues. Per germline, CDR1 LNHDA and CDR2 SQIVND (reference sequence). The CDR3 protein is CASTDRGGSNYGYTF. CDR3 nucleotides: TGTGCCAGTACTGACAGGGGGGGTTCTAACTATGGCTACACCTTC.

This clone was counted a few times. The genes are TRBV14 and TRBJ2-3, with D possibly TRBD2 on 7 matching bases. CDR3 length equals 16 residues. V was clipped by 4 bases and J by 4 bases, with 18 bases between them. Germline CDR1 SGHDN, CDR2 FVKESK. In nucleotides, the CDR3 is TGTGCCAGCAGCCGAAGAGGGGGGGGGCTCGCAGATACGCAGTATTTT. This codes for CASSRRGGGLADTQYF.

The chain combines TRBV11-2 with TRBJ1-1; no clear D gene. This CDR3 contains 11 residues. Trimming left V 6 bases short and J 8 bases short, with 10 bases between. Germline values: CDR1 SGHAT, CDR2 FQNNGV. The DNA of the CDR3 is TGTGCCAGCAGGGAGGTGGGCGAAGCTTTCTTT. This gives the protein CASREVGEAFF.

This clone appeared a single time. The V gene is TRBV5-4, the J gene TRBJ1-4; maybe TRBD1 (6 bases). This CDR3 contains 13 residues. Trimming took 4 bases from V and 8 from J, leaving 12 bases between them. Germline lookup yields CDR1 SGHNT and CDR2 YYREEE (reference sequence). CDR3 nucleotide sequence: TGTGCCAGCAGCCAAGCAGGGGAGGAAAAACTGTTTTTT. Its protein product is CASSQAGEEKLFF.

The chain has TRBV19 and TRBJ2-2, with a possible D match to TRBD2 (5 bases). Germline V lookup: CDR1 LNHDA, CDR2 SQIVND (reference sequence). With 6 bases removed from V and 0 bases from J, the gap between germline ends came to 14 bases. The CDR3 sequence is 16 residues long. CDR3 nucleotides: TGTGCCAGTAGCACCCCCGTCGGGACGAACACCGGGGAGCTGTTTTTT. This sequence encodes CASSTPVGTNTGELFF.

This CDR3 is CASSIDSRINTQYF. DNA of the CDR3: TGCGCCAGCAGCATCGACAGTAGAATAAATACGCAGTATTTT. The chain combines TRBV5-1 with TRBJ2-3; TRBD1 is a possible D gene (5 bases). The CDR3 is 14 amino acids. Germline V CDR1 and CDR2: SGHRS, YFSETQ. Trimming stripped 4 bases from V and 7 bases from J, with 16 bases between.

The sample holds a few counts of this clone. The chain joins TRBV29-1 to TRBJ1-1, with 8 bases matching TRBD1. The CDR3 is 13 residues long. CDR1 is SQVTM and CDR2 is ANQGSEA in the germline V gene. V was clipped by 7 bases and J by 3 bases; unmatched bases: 7. CDR3 in amino acids: CSGHRGSYTEAFF. The CDR3 DNA is TGCAGCGGACACAGGGGGTCCTACACTGAAGCTTTCTTT.

This chain connects TRBV18 to TRBJ2-1, with 9 bases that match TRBD1. CDR3 size: 16 residues. CDR1 and CDR2 (germline): KGHSH, LQKENI. The V gene end was trimmed by 1 base and the J gene end by 9 bases; junction bases not matched to a gene: 10. The CDR3 sequence is CASSPQMRQGDSEQFF. CDR3 bases: TGTGCCAGCTCACCACAAATGCGACAGGGGGATTCTGAGCAGTTCTTC.

The J gene is TRBJ1-2, the V gene TRBV5-1; 9 bases are shared with TRBD1. J was trimmed by 4 bases and V by 3 bases; bases with no gene match: 7. CDR1 and CDR2 from the germline V gene are SGHRS and YFSETQ. The CDR3 contains 15 residues. The CDR3 spells CASSSSIQGAYGYTF. DNA of the CDR3: TGCGCCAGCAGCTCCTCAATACAGGGGGCCTATGGCTACACCTTC.

The chain links TRBV11-2 to TRBJ2-5; a weak D match, TRBD1 (5 bases). The CDR3 extends over 15 amino acids. Trimming stripped 2 bases from V and 7 bases from J, with 17 bases between. In germline, CDR1 is SGHAT, CDR2 FQNNGV. The CDR3 DNA is TGTGCCAGCAGCTTAAGTGGTGGGCAGGGTCGGACCCAGTACTTC. It translates to CASSLSGGQGRTQYF.

The chain joins TRBV7-8 to TRBJ1-1; D is uncertain. The CDR3 is made up of 13 amino acids. The germline V gene has CDR1 SGHVS and CDR2 FQNEAQ. V lost 8 bases, J lost 0 bases, and 10 bases lay in between. The CDR3: CASQLEMNTEAFF. Written as DNA, the CDR3 is TGTGCCAGCCAATTGGAGATGAACACTGAAGCTTTCTTT.

The chain has TRBV12-5 and TRBJ2-2, with TRBD1 identical over 8 bases. Trimming at V came to 5 bases and at J to 7 bases, leaving 6 bases not matched to a gene. This CDR3 is 14 amino acids long. Germline V CDR1 and CDR2: LGHNT, FRNRAP. This CDR3 reads CASGGQGFVGELFF. The CDR3 DNA sequence: TGTGCTAGTGGTGGACAGGGTTTCGTCGGGGAGCTGTTTTTT.

This CDR3 reads CASRSGNYGYTF. For the CDR3, the DNA is TGTGCCAGCAGGTCAGGAAACTATGGCTACACCTTC. V usage is TRBV27 and J usage is TRBJ1-2; D is undetermined. The germline CDR1 and CDR2 sequences are MNHEY and SMNVEV (reference sequence). The CDR3 is 12 residues long. V was clipped by 6 bases and J by 2 bases, with 7 bases between them.

V is TRBV2 and J is TRBJ1-1; 7 bases are shared with TRBD1. J gave up 5 bases and V 6 bases, and 9 bases lay outside the gene matches. Germline V gene sequence: CDR1 SNHLY, CDR2 FYNNEI. This CDR3 has 14 amino acids. CDR3 amino acids: CASSQQGGQTEAFF. CDR3 DNA sequence: TGTGCCAGCAGCCAGCAGGGGGGACAGACTGAAGCTTTCTTT.

The CDR3 protein is CASGTSGYQETQYF. The CDR3, as DNA: TGTGCCTCTGGGACTAGCGGGTACCAAGAGACCCAGTACTTC. The chain links TRBV6-1 to TRBJ2-5, with 12 bases matching TRBD2. The CDR3 is made up of 14 amino acids. V gave up 11 bases and J gave up 0 bases; unmatched junction bases: 4. Germline-derived CDR1 and CDR2 are MNHNS and SASEGT.

CDR3 coding DNA: TGTGCCTGGCGGGGACAGGCGTATAATTCACCCCTCCACTTT. Amino acid sequence: CAWRGQAYNSPLHF. The V and J genes are TRBV30 and TRBJ1-6; 8 nucleotides align to TRBD1. V was clipped by 5 bases and J by 4 bases; unmatched bases: 4. The CDR3 totals 14 residues. The germline V gene has CDR1 GTSNPN and CDR2 SVGIG (reference sequence).

The V call is TRBV21-1, the J call TRBJ1-6; TRBD1, the table's D call, was not compared with the DNA. TRBV21-1 is a recognized pseudogene. The CDR3 has 15 amino acids. Here the CDR3 reads CASSNTGQRQTPLHF. For the CDR3, the DNA is TGTGCCAGCAGCAATACCGGACAAAGGCAAACACCCCTCCACTTT.